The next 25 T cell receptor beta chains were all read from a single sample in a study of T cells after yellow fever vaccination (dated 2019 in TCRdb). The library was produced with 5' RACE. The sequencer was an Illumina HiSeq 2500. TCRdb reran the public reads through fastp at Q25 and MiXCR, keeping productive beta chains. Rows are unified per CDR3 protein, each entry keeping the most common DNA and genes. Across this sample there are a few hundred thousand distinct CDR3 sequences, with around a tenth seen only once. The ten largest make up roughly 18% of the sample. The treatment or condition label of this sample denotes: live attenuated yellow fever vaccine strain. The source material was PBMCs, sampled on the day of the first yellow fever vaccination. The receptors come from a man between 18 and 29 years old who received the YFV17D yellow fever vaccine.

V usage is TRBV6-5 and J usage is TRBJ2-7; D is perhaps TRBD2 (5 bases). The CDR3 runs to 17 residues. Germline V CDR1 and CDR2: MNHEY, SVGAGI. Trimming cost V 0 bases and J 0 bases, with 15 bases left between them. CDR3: CASSYSTAGSGSYEQYV. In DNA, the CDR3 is TGTGCCAGCAGTTACTCGACGGCAGGCAGCGGCTCCTACGAGCAGTACGTC.

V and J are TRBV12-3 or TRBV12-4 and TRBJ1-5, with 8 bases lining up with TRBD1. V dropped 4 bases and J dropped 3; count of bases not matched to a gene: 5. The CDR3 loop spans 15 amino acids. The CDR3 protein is CASSSRTGPNQPQHF. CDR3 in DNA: TGTGCCAGCAGTTCCCGGACAGGGCCCAATCAGCCCCAGCATTTT.

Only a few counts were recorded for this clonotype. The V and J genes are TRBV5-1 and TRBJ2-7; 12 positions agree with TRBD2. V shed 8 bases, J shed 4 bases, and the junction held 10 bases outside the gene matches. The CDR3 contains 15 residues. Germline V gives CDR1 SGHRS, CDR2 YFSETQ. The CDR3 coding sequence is TGCGCCAGTAGTCCAGCCGGACTAGCGGGGTACGAGCAGTACTTC. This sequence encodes CASSPAGLAGYEQYF.

The CDR3 DNA reads TGTGCCAGCTCCTGGGACTCCCGGGGAGATACGCAGTATTTT. As protein: CASSWDSRGDTQYF. This sequence joins TRBV3-1 and TRBJ2-3, with D maybe TRBD2 (6 bases). Germline V gives CDR1 LGHDT, CDR2 YNNKEL (reference sequence). There are 14 residues in the CDR3. V shed 8 bases and J shed 5 bases, with 17 bases lying between them.

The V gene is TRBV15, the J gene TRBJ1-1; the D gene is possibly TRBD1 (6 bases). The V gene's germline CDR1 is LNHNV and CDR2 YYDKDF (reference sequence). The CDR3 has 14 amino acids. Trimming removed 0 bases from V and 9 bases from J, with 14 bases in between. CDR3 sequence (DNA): TGTGCCACCAGCAGAGATCGGGGAGGGGGGAAAGCTTTCTTT. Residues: CATSRDRGGGKAFF.

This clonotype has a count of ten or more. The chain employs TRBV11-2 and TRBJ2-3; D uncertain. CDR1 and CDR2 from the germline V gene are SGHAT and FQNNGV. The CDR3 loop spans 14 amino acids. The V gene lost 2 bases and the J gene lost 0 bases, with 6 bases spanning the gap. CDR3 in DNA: TGTGCCAGCAGCTTAAGCTCCAGCACAGATACGCAGTATTTT. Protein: CASSLSSSTDTQYF.

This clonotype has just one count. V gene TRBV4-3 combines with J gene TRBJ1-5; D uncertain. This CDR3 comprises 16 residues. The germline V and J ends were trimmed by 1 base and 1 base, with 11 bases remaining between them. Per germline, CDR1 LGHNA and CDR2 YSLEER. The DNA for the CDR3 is TGCGCCAGCAGCCAAGTCGTCGGGTTAAGCAATCAGCCCCAGCATTTT. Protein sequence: CASSQVVGLSNQPQHF.

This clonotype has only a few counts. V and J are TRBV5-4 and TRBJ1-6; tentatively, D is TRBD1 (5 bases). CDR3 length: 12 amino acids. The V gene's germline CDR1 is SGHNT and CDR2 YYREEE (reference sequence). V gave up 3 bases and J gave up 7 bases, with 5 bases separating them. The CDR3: CASSWDNSPLHF. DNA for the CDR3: TGTGCCAGCAGCTGGGACAATTCACCCCTCCACTTT.

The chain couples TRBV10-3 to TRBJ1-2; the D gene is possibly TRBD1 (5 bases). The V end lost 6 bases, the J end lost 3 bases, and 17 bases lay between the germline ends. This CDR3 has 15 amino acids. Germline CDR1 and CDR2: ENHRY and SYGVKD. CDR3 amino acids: CAISPQRGQYYGYTF. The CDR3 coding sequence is TGTGCCATCAGCCCGCAGAGGGGTCAGTACTATGGCTACACCTTC.

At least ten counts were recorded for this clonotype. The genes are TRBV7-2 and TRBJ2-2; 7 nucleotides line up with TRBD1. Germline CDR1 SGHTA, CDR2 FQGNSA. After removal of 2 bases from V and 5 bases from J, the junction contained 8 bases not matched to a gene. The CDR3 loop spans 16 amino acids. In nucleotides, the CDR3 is TGTGCCAGCAGCTTATCGTTCCCAGGGGGAACCGGGGAGCTGTTTTTT. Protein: CASSLSFPGGTGELFF.

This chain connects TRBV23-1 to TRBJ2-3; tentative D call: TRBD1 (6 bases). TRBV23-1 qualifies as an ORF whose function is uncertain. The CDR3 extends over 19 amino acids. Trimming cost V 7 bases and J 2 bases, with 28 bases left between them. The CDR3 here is CASTSLMEEWTVYTDTQYF. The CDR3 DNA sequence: TGCGCCAGCACCTCCTTGATGGAGGAGTGGACAGTTTACACAGATACGCAGTATTTT.

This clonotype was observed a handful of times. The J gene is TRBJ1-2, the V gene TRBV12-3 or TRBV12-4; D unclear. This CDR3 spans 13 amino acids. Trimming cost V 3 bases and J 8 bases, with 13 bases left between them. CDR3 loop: CASSFVQYRGYTF. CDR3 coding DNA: TGTGCCAGCAGTTTTGTACAGTATCGAGGCTACACCTTC.

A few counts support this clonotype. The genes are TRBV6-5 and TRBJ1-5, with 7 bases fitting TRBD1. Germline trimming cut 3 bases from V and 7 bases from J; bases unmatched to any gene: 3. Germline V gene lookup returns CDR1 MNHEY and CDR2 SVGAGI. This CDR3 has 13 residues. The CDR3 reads CASSYAGGQPQHF. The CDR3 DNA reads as TGTGCCAGCAGTTATGCAGGGGGGCAGCCCCAGCATTTT.

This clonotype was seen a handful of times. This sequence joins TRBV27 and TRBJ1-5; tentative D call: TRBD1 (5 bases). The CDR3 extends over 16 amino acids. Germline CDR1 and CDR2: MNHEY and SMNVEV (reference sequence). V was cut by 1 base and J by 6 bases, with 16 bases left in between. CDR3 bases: TGTGCCAGCAGTTTATTTGGTATGCCTGGGACTCAGCCCCAGCATTTT. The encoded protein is CASSLFGMPGTQPQHF.

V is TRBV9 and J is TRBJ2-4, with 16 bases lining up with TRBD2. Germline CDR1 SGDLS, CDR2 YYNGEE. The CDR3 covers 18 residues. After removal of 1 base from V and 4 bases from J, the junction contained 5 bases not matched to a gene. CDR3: CASSVQGLAGGEKNIQYF. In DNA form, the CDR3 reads TGTGCCAGCAGCGTACAGGGACTAGCGGGGGGGGAGAAAAACATTCAGTACTTC. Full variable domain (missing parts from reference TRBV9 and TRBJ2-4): DSGVTQTPKHLITATGQRVTLRCSPRSGDLSVYWYQQSLDQGLQFLIQYYNGEERAKGNILERFSAQQFPDLHSELNLSSLELGDSALYFCASSVQGLAGGEKNIQYFGAGTRLSVL.

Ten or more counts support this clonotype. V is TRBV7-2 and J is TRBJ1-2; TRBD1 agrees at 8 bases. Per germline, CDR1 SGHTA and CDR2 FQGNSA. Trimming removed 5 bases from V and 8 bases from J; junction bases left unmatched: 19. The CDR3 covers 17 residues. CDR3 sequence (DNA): TGTGCCAGCAGCCCCCGGCCCTCAGGGGGCGAAGGCCGGGGCTACACCTTC. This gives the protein CASSPRPSGGEGRGYTF.

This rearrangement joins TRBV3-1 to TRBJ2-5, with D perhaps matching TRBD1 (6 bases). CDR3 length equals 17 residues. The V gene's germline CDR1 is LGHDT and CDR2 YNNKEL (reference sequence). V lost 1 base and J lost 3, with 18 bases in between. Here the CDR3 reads CASSQGSRLGAKETQYF. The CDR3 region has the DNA TGTGCCAGCAGCCAAGGATCTAGGTTGGGGGCTAAAGAGACCCAGTACTTC.

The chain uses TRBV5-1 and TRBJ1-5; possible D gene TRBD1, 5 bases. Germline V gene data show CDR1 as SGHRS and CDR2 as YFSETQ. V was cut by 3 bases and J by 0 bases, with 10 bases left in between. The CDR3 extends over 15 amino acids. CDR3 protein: CASSSGLDSNQPQHF. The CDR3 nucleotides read TGCGCCAGCAGCTCGGGACTCGATAGCAATCAGCCCCAGCATTTT.

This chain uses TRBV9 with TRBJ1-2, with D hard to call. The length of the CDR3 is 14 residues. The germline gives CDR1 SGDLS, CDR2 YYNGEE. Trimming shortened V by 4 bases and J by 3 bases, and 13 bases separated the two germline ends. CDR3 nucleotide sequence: TGTGCCAGCAGCAAGTCGGACGGCCACTATGGCTACACCTTC. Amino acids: CASSKSDGHYGYTF.

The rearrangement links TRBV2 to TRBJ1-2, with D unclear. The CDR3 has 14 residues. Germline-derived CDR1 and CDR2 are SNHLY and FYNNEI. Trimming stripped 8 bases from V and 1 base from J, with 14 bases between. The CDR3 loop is CASGVHDFNYGYTF. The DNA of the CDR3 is TGTGCCAGCGGAGTTCATGATTTTAACTATGGCTACACCTTC.

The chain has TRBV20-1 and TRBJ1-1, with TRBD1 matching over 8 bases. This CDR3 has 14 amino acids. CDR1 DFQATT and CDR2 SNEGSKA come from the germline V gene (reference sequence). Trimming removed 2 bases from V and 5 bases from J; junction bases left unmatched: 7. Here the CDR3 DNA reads TGCAGTGCTAGATCTTGGACAGGGCTGACTGAAGCTTTCTTT. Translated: CSARSWTGLTEAFF.

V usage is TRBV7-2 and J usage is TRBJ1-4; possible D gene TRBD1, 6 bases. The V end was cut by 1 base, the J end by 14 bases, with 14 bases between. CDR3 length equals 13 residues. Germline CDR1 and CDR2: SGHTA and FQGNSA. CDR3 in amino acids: CASSLGIRDILFF. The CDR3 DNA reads TGTGCCAGCAGCTTAGGAATCCGGGACATCCTGTTTTTT.

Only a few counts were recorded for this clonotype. DNA of the CDR3: TGTGCCAGCTTCTCGGGGCGGCAACCTCGTAGGGGGGTCTACGAGCAGTACGTC. Protein sequence: CASFSGRQPRRGVYEQYV. The gene calls are TRBV6-2 or TRBV6-3 and TRBJ2-7; D may match TRBD1 or TRBD2 (6 bases each). V was trimmed by 8 bases and J by 3 bases, leaving 29 bases between them. CDR1 is MNHEY and CDR2 is SVGEGT in the germline V gene. This CDR3 contains 18 residues.

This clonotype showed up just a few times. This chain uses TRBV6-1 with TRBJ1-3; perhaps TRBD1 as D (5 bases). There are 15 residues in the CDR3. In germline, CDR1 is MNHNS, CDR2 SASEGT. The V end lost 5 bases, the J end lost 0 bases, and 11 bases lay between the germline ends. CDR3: CASSPDSSSGNTIYF. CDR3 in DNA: TGTGCCAGCAGTCCAGACAGTTCCTCTGGAAACACCATATATTTT.

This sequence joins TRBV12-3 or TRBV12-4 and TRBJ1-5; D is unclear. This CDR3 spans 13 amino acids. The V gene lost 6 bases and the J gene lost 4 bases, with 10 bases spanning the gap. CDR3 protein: CASSLVFNQPQHF. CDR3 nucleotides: TGTGCCAGCAGCCTGGTGTTTAATCAGCCCCAGCATTTT.